This T cell receptor (beta chain) was obtained from a study of blood T cell repertoires in COVID-19 (TCRdb year 2020). In the study overall: Collaborator samples came from the United States, Italy and Spain and covered acute and convalescent phases of COVID-19. The prospective study material was composed of cDNA or gDNA derived from T cells, B-cell-depleted T cells, or PBMCs. The dataset comprised deeply sampled blood TCRbeta repertoires from subjects exposed to, actively infected with, or recovered from COVID-19. The repertoires were made available in a free public database intended to serve as a resource for research on the immune response to SARS-CoV-2. The samples were drawn from two sources: the first 160 participants of the ongoing ImmuneRACE study, and approximately 1,300 subjects contributed by 6 global collaborators. A de-identified subject ID, COVID-19 status, age in years and sex were almost always included in the sample metadata. HLA class I and class II types, where available, came from metadata supplied by the sample provider rather than from assay-based typing. What the study reported, not specific to this receptor: How much clinical and demographic metadata was included differed by source and by participant, and the metadata was provided uncurated.

Of note for this clone: It has no known antigen specificity. Base qualities are not provided; no much larger clone lies one nucleotide away.

Each collaborating institution followed its own protocols to collect whole blood in K2EDTA tubes. For TCRbeta analysis, collaborators shipped samples in one of three forms: frozen whole blood, isolated PBMCs, or DNA extracted from either of those sample types. The immunoSEQ Assay, a bias-controlled multiplex PCR, was used to amplify TCRbeta CDR3 regions from genomic DNA. The authors processed their data as follows. Nucleated cell counts per sample were estimated from amplification of reference gene primers within the assay. Sequence reads were collapsed and filtered to measure the absolute abundance of every unique TCRbeta CDR3 rearrangement. Productive Simpson clonality was computed per sample as the square root of Simpson's diversity index over productive rearrangements. The immuneACCESS repertoire file appears here via TCRdb, limited to in-frame rearrangements. These files lack a portion of the clones; in checked studies, under half of the deficit traces to unresolved V genes, and the cause of the others is not known. V, J and clone size were drawn from that table, and D and trimming were deduced from the DNA. The sample records 200,000 or so clones, over 80% of which are singletons. The top ten clones comprise 5.2% of the sample.

Here V drops 4 bases and J drops 5 bases, and the junction holds 6 bases not matched to any gene. The CDR3 contains 16 residues, cysteine and phenylalanine counted. Only the CDR3 region is kept as DNA, spanning 48 bases read in frame from base 1. The germline V gene sets CDR1 to SGHRS and CDR2 to YFSETQ. Specimen: peripheral blood. This sequence was found in a woman aged 25 to 39 with acute or convalescent COVID-19. This chain joins TRBV5-1 to TRBJ2-1; TRBD2 fits 13 bases in the junction. At the DNA level, the sequence is TGCGCCAGCAGCCTGAAGGGACTAGCGGGGAACAATGAGCAGTTCTTC. Translated, this is CASSLKGLAGNNEQFF.